The present T cell receptor beta chain was sequenced within a study of cytomegalovirus exposure and HLA in healthy donors. General study points: In vitro work confirmed that a few CMV-associated chains recognize CMV antigens.

The data were produced by immunoSEQ multiplex PCR, yet TCRdb's version contains in-frame clones alone and is incomplete. The sample lists 60,000 to 80,000 clones; about 94% were seen once. The CDR3 extends over 17 amino acids. Looked up from germline, CDR1 is LGHNA and CDR2 is YSLEER. V was clipped by 0 bases and J by 3 bases, with 18 bases between them. As concerns this clone: Its antigen remains unidentified.

This receptor was obtained from a woman aged 18-29 years in good health and CMV-seropositive. The genes are TRBV4-3 and TRBJ2-7; a weak D match, TRBD1 (7 bases). Sequencing input: PBMCs. In DNA, the CDR3 is TGCGCCAGCAGCCAAGATGTACCGCGGGACAGAGTCTACGAGCAGTACTTC. Its translation is CASSQDVPRDRVYEQYF.